These 6 T cell receptor beta chains were all obtained from the same sample, sequenced in a study of shared clonotypes between healthy human individuals. Assay used: immunoSEQ multiplex PCR; TCRdb lists only in-frame clones, some missing. The sample has approximately 1.1 million clones, about 80% seen once. What was sequenced was memory CD4+ T cells from PBMCs. Subset given: CD45RA-negative fraction. Receptor source: a man younger than 35 in good health. Some clones in this sample may be carry-over from other donors' samples.

This chain connects TRBV7-2 to TRBJ1-3; D gene ambiguous. Trimming removed 4 bases at V and 1 base at J, with 8 bases between. The CDR3 sequence is 14 residues long. CDR1 SGHTA and CDR2 FQGNSA come from the germline V gene. The CDR3 nucleotides are TGTGCCAGCAGCTCTTCGGTTTCTGGAAACACCATATATTTT. Translation: CASSSSVSGNTIYF.

V usage is TRBV29-1 and J usage is TRBJ2-1; tentatively, D is TRBD2 (5 bases). In germline, CDR1 is SQVTM, CDR2 ANQGSEA. This CDR3 region has 11 residues. V was clipped by 4 bases and J by 8 bases, with 9 bases between them. The CDR3: CSVARTDEQFF. CDR3 DNA sequence: TGCAGCGTTGCTAGGACTGATGAGCAGTTCTTC.

The chain joins TRBV12-2 to TRBJ2-7; the listed D gene, TRBD2, was not tested against the DNA. TRBV12-2 is assigned pseudogene status. This CDR3 comprises 15 residues. CDR3 in amino acids: CASRLGREGNHEQYF. CDR3 nucleotide sequence: TGTGCAAGTCGCTTAGGGCGGGAAGGCAACCACGAGCAGTACTTC.

The CDR3 coding sequence is TGTGCCAGCTCAACCGGGACAGTCAACACCGGGGAGCTGTTTTTT. It encodes CASSTGTVNTGELFF. J is TRBJ2-2 and V is TRBV18, with 7 positions matching TRBD1. V was clipped by 5 bases and J by 2 bases; unmatched bases: 5. CDR1 KGHSH and CDR2 LQKENI come from the germline V gene. This CDR3 comprises 15 residues.

Note on this clone: This same CDR3 is encoded by further DNA sequences in the sample. The J gene is TRBJ2-7, the V gene TRBV6-5; the D gene is possibly TRBD1 (6 bases). Trimming left V 2 bases short and J 3 bases short, with 11 bases between. Germline V gene sequence: CDR1 MNHEY, CDR2 SVGAGI. The CDR3 has 14 amino acids. CDR3 amino acids: CASSYGRGGYEQYF. The CDR3 DNA sequence: TGTGCCAGCAGTTACGGCCGAGGGGGCTACGAGCAGTACTTC.

V usage is TRBV5-4 and J usage is TRBJ2-7, with D perhaps given as TRBD1 or TRBD2 (5 bases each). Trimming shortened V by 4 bases and J by 5 bases, and 19 bases separated the two germline ends. There are 15 residues in the CDR3. The germline gives CDR1 SGHNT, CDR2 YYREEE (reference sequence). Here the CDR3 DNA reads TGTGCCAGCAGCCTGGCTGCGACGAGGGACCACGAGCAGTACTTC. Amino acid sequence: CASSLAATRDHEQYF.